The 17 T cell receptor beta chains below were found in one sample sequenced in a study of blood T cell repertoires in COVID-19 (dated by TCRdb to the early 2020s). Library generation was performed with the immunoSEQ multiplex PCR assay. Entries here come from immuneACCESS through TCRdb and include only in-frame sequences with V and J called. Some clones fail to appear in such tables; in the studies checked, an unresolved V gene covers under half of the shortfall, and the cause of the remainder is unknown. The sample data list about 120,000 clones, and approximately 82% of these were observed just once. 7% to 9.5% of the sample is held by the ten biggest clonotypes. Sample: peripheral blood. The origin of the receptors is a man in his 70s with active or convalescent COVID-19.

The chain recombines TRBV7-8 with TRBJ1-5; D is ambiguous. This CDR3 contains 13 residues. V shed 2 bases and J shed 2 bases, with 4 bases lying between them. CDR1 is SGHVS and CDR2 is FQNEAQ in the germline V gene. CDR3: CASSLQGNQPQHF. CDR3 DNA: TGTGCCAGCAGCTTACAGGGCAATCAGCCCCAGCATTTT.

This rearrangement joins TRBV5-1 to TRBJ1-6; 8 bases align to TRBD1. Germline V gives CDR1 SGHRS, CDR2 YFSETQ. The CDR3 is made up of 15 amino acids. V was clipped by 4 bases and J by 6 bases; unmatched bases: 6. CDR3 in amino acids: CASSPLGQANSPLHF. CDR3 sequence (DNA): TGCGCCAGCAGCCCCCTGGGACAGGCTAATTCACCCCTCCACTTT.

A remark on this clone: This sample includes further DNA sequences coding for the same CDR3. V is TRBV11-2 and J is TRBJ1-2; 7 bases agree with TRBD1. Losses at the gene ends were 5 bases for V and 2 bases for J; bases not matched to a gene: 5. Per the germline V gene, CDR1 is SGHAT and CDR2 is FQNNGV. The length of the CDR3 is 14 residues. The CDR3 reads CASSPSTGNYGYTF. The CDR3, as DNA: TGTGCCAGCAGCCCCTCGACAGGGAACTATGGCTACACCTTC.

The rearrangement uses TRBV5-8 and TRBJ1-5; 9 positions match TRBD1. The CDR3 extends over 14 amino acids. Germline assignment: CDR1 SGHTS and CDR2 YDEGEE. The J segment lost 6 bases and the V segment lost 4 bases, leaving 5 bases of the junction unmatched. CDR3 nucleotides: TGTGCCAGCAGCCCCTGGACAGGGGCTCAGCCCCAGCATTTT. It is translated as CASSPWTGAQPQHF.

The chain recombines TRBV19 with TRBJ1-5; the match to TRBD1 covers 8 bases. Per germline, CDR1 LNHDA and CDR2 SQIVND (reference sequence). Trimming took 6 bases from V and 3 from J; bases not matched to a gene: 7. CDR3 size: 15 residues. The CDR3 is CASRITDRDNQPQHF. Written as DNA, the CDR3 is TGTGCCAGTAGAATAACGGACAGGGACAATCAGCCCCAGCATTTT.

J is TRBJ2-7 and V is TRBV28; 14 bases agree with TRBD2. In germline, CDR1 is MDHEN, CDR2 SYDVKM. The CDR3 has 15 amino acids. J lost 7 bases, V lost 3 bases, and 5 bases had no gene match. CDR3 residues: CASSLPGTSGREQYF. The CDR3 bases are TGTGCCAGCAGTTTGCCAGGGACTAGCGGGAGAGAGCAGTACTTC.

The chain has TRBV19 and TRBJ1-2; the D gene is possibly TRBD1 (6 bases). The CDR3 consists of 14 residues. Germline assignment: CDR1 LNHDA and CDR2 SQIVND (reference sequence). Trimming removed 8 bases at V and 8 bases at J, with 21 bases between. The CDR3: CASHSNQGSEGYTF. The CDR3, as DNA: TGTGCCAGTCATAGTAATCAGGGGTCGGAGGGCTACACCTTC.

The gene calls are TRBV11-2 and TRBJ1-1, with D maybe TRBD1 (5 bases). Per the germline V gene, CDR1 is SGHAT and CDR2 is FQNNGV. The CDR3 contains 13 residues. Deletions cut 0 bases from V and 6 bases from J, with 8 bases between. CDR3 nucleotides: TGTGCCAGCAGCTTAGAACCAGGGTCTGAAGCTTTCTTT. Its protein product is CASSLEPGSEAFF.

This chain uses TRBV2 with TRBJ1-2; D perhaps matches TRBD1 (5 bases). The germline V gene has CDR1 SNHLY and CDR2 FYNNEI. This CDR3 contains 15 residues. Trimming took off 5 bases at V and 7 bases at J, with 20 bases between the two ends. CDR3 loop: CASSTPDGGKSGYTF. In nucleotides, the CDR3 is TGTGCCAGCAGTACTCCCGACGGGGGTAAGAGTGGCTACACCTTC.

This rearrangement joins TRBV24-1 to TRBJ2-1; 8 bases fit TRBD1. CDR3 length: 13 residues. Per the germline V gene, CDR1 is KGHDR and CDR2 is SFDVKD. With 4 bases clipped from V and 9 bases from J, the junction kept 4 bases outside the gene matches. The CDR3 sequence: CATSDTDRVEQFF. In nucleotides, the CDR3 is TGTGCCACCAGTGACACGGACAGGGTTGAGCAGTTCTTC.

CDR3 in DNA: TGTGCCAGTTTATCTAGACAGGGGGCAAATGAAGCTTTCTTT. Amino acids: CASLSRQGANEAFF. The rearrangement joins TRBV28 to TRBJ1-1, with 10 nucleotides matching TRBD1. CDR1 is MDHEN and CDR2 is SYDVKM in the germline V gene. V lost 9 bases, J lost 7 bases, and 11 bases stayed unmatched. This CDR3 comprises 14 residues.

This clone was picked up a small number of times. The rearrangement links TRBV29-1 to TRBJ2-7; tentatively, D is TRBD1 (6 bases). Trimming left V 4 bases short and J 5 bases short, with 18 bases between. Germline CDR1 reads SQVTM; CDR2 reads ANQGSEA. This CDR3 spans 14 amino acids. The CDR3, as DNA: TGCAGCGTTGGAGTTGGGGGCAGGGTGGACGAGCAGTACTTC. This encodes CSVGVGGRVDEQYF.

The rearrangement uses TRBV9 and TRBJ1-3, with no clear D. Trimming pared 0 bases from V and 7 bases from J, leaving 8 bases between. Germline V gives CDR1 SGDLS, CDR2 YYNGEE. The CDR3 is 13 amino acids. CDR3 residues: CASSVAPRNTIYF. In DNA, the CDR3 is TGTGCCAGCAGCGTAGCGCCCCGGAACACCATATATTTT.

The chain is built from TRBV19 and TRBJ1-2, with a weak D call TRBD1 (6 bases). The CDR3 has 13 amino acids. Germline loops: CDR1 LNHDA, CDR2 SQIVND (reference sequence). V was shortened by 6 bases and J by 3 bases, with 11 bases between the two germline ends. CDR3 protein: CASRKGEYYGYTF. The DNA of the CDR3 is TGTGCCAGTAGAAAGGGGGAGTACTATGGCTACACCTTC.

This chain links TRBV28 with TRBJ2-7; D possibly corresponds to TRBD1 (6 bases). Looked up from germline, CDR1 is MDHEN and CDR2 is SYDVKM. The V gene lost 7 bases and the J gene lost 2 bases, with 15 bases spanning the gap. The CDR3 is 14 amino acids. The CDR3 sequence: CASTLVDRPYEQYF. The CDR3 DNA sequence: TGTGCCAGCACCTTAGTCGACAGGCCCTACGAGCAGTACTTC.

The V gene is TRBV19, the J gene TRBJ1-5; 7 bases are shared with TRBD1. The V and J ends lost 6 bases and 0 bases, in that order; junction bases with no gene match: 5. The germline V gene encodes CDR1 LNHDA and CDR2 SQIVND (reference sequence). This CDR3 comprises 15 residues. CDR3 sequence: CASRTTGYSNQPQHF. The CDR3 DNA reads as TGTGCCAGTAGGACGACAGGGTATAGCAATCAGCCCCAGCATTTT.

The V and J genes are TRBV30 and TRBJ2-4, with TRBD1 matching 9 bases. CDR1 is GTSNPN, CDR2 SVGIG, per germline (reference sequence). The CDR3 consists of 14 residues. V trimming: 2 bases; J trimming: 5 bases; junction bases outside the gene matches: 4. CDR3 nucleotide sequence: TGTGCCTGGAGTAATGGACAGGGGCAAAACATTCAGTACTTC. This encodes CAWSNGQGQNIQYF.